The next 5 T cell receptor beta chains were all read from a single sample in a study of graft-versus-host responses after intestinal transplantation. The antigens for these receptors are not known. The data were produced by immunoSEQ multiplex PCR, yet TCRdb's version contains in-frame clones alone and is incomplete. There are tens of thousands of clones in the sample; 84% occur only once, and 0.39% lies in the top ten. Sequencing used unstimulated CD4+ T cells sorted from spleen or lymph node cells, obtained before transplant. Source of these receptors: a human donor who was the organ donor for an intestinal transplant.

The chain has TRBV7-2 and TRBJ1-2; possible D gene TRBD1, 5 bases. Germline V gene sequence: CDR1 SGHTA, CDR2 FQGNSA. The germline V and J ends were trimmed by 1 base and 7 bases, with 7 bases remaining between them. CDR3 length equals 12 residues. Written as DNA, the CDR3 is TGTGCCAGCAGCTTAGAGGGGTTTGGCTACACCTTC. This translates into CASSLEGFGYTF.

V gene TRBV6-5 combines with J gene TRBJ2-2; 8 bases match TRBD1. V lost 5 bases to trimming and J lost 6 bases; unmatched junction nucleotides: 8. CDR3 length: 15 amino acids. Germline V gene lookup returns CDR1 MNHEY and CDR2 SVGAGI. CDR3 amino acids: CASSTRQGPAGELFF. CDR3 DNA: TGTGCCAGCAGTACCAGACAGGGGCCGGCCGGGGAGCTGTTTTTT.

This clone was seen just once. This sequence joins TRBV6-5 and TRBJ1-5; tentative D call: TRBD1 (5 bases). V lost 4 bases and J 4 bases, leaving 11 bases between the germline ends. The CDR3 extends over 14 amino acids. Per the germline V gene, CDR1 is MNHEY and CDR2 is SVGAGI. CDR3 sequence reads: CASSSRVRNQPQHF. CDR3 coding DNA: TGTGCCAGCAGTTCCAGGGTTCGAAATCAGCCCCAGCATTTT.

The chain couples TRBV2 to TRBJ1-1; 8 bases are shared with TRBD1. The germline V gene encodes CDR1 SNHLY and CDR2 FYNNEI. V lost 6 bases to trimming and J lost 4 bases; unmatched junction nucleotides: 4. This CDR3 is built from 13 residues. In DNA, the CDR3 is TGTGCCAGCAGCGACAGGGGAAGCACTGAAGCTTTCTTT. Translating gives CASSDRGSTEAFF. Based on the CDR3 plus reference TRBV2 and TRBJ1-1, the full variable domain is EPEVTQTPSHQVTQMGQEVILRCVPISNHLYFYWYRQILGQKVEFLVSFYNNEISEKSEIFDDQFSVERPDGSNFTLKIRSTKLEDSAMYFCASSDRGSTEAFFGQGTRLTVV.

This clone was found a few times. The V and J genes are TRBV5-1 and TRBJ1-1; D not resolved. There are 13 residues in the CDR3. V lost 0 bases and J 1 base, leaving 4 bases between the germline ends. Germline loops: CDR1 SGHRS, CDR2 YFSETQ. CDR3 nucleotides: TGCGCCAGCAGCTTGGAGCCGAACACTGAAGCTTTCTTT. The encoded protein is CASSLEPNTEAFF.